One and the same sample provided the 7 T cell receptor beta chains below, sequenced in a study of cytomegalovirus exposure and HLA in healthy donors. The study ran its PCR with 60 Vbeta and 13 Jbeta primers. The method was immunoSEQ multiplex PCR; TCRdb's version includes in-frame clones alone and lacks a portion of them. The sample gives approximately 160,000 clones, around 79% of which show up once; approximately 6.1% is in the top ten. The sequencing input was PBMCs. These TCRs come from a man under 40 in good health and CMV-seropositive.

The gene calls are TRBV9 and TRBJ2-5; 10 nucleotides line up with TRBD1. CDR1 is SGDLS and CDR2 is YYNGEE in the germline V gene. This CDR3 region has 15 residues. V trimming: 3 bases; J trimming: 4 bases; junction bases outside the gene matches: 6. The CDR3 protein is CASSGRTGGVETQYF. CDR3 sequence (DNA): TGTGCCAGCAGCGGACGGACAGGGGGTGTAGAGACCCAGTACTTC.

The chain combines TRBV2 with TRBJ1-4, with D possibly being TRBD1 (6 bases). The CDR3 loop spans 17 amino acids. Trimming took 3 bases from V and 6 from J, leaving 20 bases between them. CDR1 is SNHLY and CDR2 is FYNNEI in the germline V gene. CDR3 bases: TGTGCCAGCAGTGAGGTAAAAGGACAGTTCTTCGATGAAAAACTGTTTTTT. Its protein product is CASSEVKGQFFDEKLFF.

The chain uses TRBV5-1 and TRBJ2-3; 8 bases are shared with TRBD2. V was pared by 2 bases and J by 7 bases, with 12 bases of the junction left unmatched. The CDR3 is made up of 16 amino acids. Germline V CDR1 and CDR2: SGHRS, YFSETQ. The CDR3 coding sequence is TGCGCCAGCAGCTTCGGTAGCGGGATAGTAACGTATACGCAGTATTTT. It translates to CASSFGSGIVTYTQYF.

This chain links TRBV7-9 with TRBJ2-1; 9 nucleotides match TRBD2. V gave up 0 bases and J gave up 8 bases; unmatched junction bases: 5. This CDR3 has 15 amino acids. Germline V gene sequence: CDR1 SEHNR, CDR2 FQNEAQ (reference sequence). As DNA, the CDR3 is TGTGCCAGCAGCTTAGCTCTAGCGGGAATGGATGAGCAGTTCTTC. Its protein product is CASSLALAGMDEQFF.

The chain uses TRBV28 and TRBJ1-2, with TRBD1 as a possible D gene (5 bases). The CDR3 sequence is 14 residues long. Per germline, CDR1 MDHEN and CDR2 SYDVKM. V lost 3 bases to trimming and J lost 4 bases, with 12 bases between them. The DNA of the CDR3 is TGTGCCAGCAGTTTCCTACAGGTCGGCTATGGCTACACCTTC. It is translated as CASSFLQVGYGYTF.

This clone has a handful of counts. An end of the junction does not agree with germline; a read error may underlie this. The genes are TRBV9 and TRBJ2-1, with TRBD2 as a possible D gene (6 bases). The CDR3 covers 15 residues. Germline V gives CDR1 SGDLS, CDR2 YYNGEE. CDR3 nucleotides: TGTGTCAGCAGCGTGGGGGGAAGCTCCTACAATGAGCAGTTCTTC. This codes for CVSSVGGSSYNEQFF.

This clone has only a few counts. The V gene is TRBV5-4, the J gene TRBJ2-7; 7 bases match TRBD1. The CDR3 runs to 15 residues. Germline CDR1 is SGHNT and CDR2 is YYREEE (reference sequence). J lost 6 bases, V lost 2 bases, and 11 bases had no gene match. The CDR3 loop is CASSLPGTESLEQYF. CDR3 DNA: TGTGCCAGCAGCTTACCCGGGACAGAGAGCCTCGAGCAGTACTTC.